This T cell receptor (beta chain) came from a study of blood T cell repertoires in COVID-19. As for the study in general: Whether acute or convalescent, the COVID-19 samples came from the United States, Italy and Spain. PBMCs, B-cell-depleted T cells, or T cells provided the cDNA or gDNA that made up the material.

The CDR3 loop spans 16 amino acids. J lost 4 bases, V lost 3 bases, and 6 bases had no gene match. Per the germline V gene, CDR1 is LGHDT and CDR2 is YNNKEL (reference sequence). Methods used by the authors: Amplifying reference gene primers gave estimates of nucleated cell counts. The table came from immunoSEQ multiplex PCR; TCRdb's copy has only in-frame clones and leaves some out. That table gives V, J and clone size, and the DNA gave D and trimming. The sample gives 110,000 or so clones, about 85% of which show up once; roughly an eighth is in the top ten. The source of this sequence is a human donor in a cohort sampled during active COVID-19. The sample taken for sequencing was peripheral blood. The chain carries TRBV3-1 (or the pseudogene TRBV3-2) and TRBJ2-5, with TRBD2 matching 12 bases. CDR3 coding DNA: TGTGCCAGCAGCCACATCGGACTAGCGGGGTCAGAGACCCAGTACTTC. Translation: CASSHIGLAGSETQYF.